This T cell receptor beta chain was sequenced for a study of STAT5B mutations in CD4+ large granular lymphocyte leukemia. The study's findings and limits: About 25% of private leukemic clonotypes occurred rarely in other patients' non-leukemic repertoires.

The CDR3 is 14 amino acids. CDR1 and CDR2 from the germline V gene are LNHDA and SQIVND (reference sequence). Trimming pared 9 bases from V and 4 bases from J, leaving 15 bases between. Repertoires were generated with immunoSEQ multiplex PCR, while TCRdb's copy carries only in-frame clones and drops some. The profile shows 30,000 to 35,000 clones, roughly 76% of them singletons. As concerns this clone: Its antigen is undetermined.

The receptor's source is a human donor in good health. The V gene is TRBV19, the J gene TRBJ2-2; D is unclear. The source material was CD4+ T cells from blood buffy coats. The CDR3 reads CASSPLAVTGELFF. Written as DNA, the CDR3 is TGTGCCAGCTCACCTCTGGCAGTCACCGGGGAGCTGTTTTTT.